Sequencing of this T cell receptor (beta chain) was carried out in a study of RUNX1 and TCR beta rearrangement in T-cell leukemia (dated by TCRdb to the early 2020s). Turning to the overall study: The comparison of TCR beta rearrangements and CDR3 junctions set around 14 T-ALLs carrying mono-allelic acquired RUNX1 mutations against approximately 10 T-ALLs that were RUNX1 wildtype. Genomic DNA was subjected to EuroClonality multiplex PCR, after which TCR rearrangements were assessed by Genescan analysis. RUNX1 wildtype T-ALLs were matched for an immature maturation arrest stage, defined by absent cytoplasmic or surface TCR beta protein. In the mutated group, all RUNX1 mutations were heterozygous, with ten to eleven located in the Runt homology domain and a few in the transactivation domain. The multicentric trials consisted of GRAALL-2003 and GRAALL-2005. An earlier study had established the RUNX1 mutation status of the T-ALL cases. For comparison with results from a Runx1 knockout mouse model, TCR beta rearrangements in human T-ALL were analyzed. More diverse maturation arrest stages were spanned by RUNX1-mutated T-ALLs, including cases arrested before the onset of TCR beta rearrangement. The RUNX1 wildtype T-ALLs were chosen to have at least incomplete clonal TCR beta rearrangements, which allowed D1 segments to be compared with D2 segments.

V is cut by 4 bases and J by 3 bases, and the space between the germline ends is 12 bases. The cysteine opens and the phenylalanine closes a CDR3 of 14 amino acids. Only the CDR3 portion is preserved as DNA: 42 bases, with reading frame beginning at the first base. Via the germline V gene (reference sequence), CDR1 is PRHDT and CDR2 FYEKMQ. Note on this clonotype: The antigen this receptor binds is unknown. The sample holds no much larger clone one base away, and base qualities are not on file.

The receptor library was made with PCR. TCRdb lists the instrument as Illumina MiSeq. TCR beta DJ and VDJ rearrangements were characterized by next generation amplicon sequencing. Regarding the original processing steps: Amplicon sequencing data were analyzed with the Vidjil software to identify clonal TCR beta rearrangements. TCR beta rearrangement characteristics were compared between RUNX1-mutated and wildtype groups using two-tailed Fisher exact tests. The public reads were quality trimmed at Q25 with fastp and then assembled into clones with MiXCR by TCRdb, keeping productive beta chains. Identical CDR3 proteins give one entry, which carries the most common genes and DNA. The V and J calls and clone size come from TCRdb's table, not from the authors' own analysis. For this sample there are 250 to 300 distinct CDR3 sequences; less than 30% appear just once. 30% to 40% of the sample is taken by the ten largest.

For oncotyping and quantification of minimal residual disease, T-ALL samples were taken at diagnosis from children and adults treated according to protocol. Results and caveats for the whole study, not just this receptor: RUNX1-mutated and wildtype T-ALLs showed similar TCR beta J1 cluster usage, with no significant difference. TCR beta D1 segment usage did not differ significantly between RUNX1-mutated (83%) and wildtype (approximately 60%) T-ALL clonal rearrangements. Clonal TCR beta rearrangements were carried by fewer RUNX1-mutated T-ALLs (approximately 64%) than has been reported for T-ALL generally (over 75%). Too few clonal rearrangements were available to evaluate TCR beta CDR3 length or D segment truncation in T-ALLs.

The specimen was blood. The sequence derives from a male donor with T-cell acute lymphoblastic leukemia. The chain is made from TRBV13 and TRBJ1-2, with TRBD1 as a weak D call on 5 bases. Read as DNA, the sequence is TGTGCCAGCAGCTCCCCCGGGACGGACTATGGCTACACCTTC. This gives the protein CASSSPGTDYGYTF.